The 27 T cell receptor beta chains below all came from one sample that was sequenced in a study of cytomegalovirus exposure and HLA in healthy donors. The table came from immunoSEQ multiplex PCR; TCRdb's copy has only in-frame clones and leaves some out. The sample has about 120,000 clones, roughly 89% seen once. The material sequenced was PBMCs. The receptors were sampled from a woman aged 18-29 years in good health and CMV-seronegative.

V is TRBV12-5 and J is TRBJ2-7; maybe TRBD1 (5 bases). Between the trimmed V and J ends, which lost 7 bases and 4 bases, there was a span of 14 bases. The CDR3 is 13 amino acids. Germline CDR1 LGHNT, CDR2 FRNRAP. The CDR3 protein is CASAFDSYYEQYF. The CDR3 DNA reads as TGTGCTAGTGCCTTCGACAGCTATTACGAGCAGTACTTC.

This clone was recorded once. V and J are TRBV4-1 and TRBJ2-5, with a weak D call TRBD2 (6 bases). V shed 0 bases and J shed 5 bases, with 16 bases lying between them. Germline V gene data show CDR1 as MGHRA and CDR2 as YSYEKL. The CDR3 loop spans 16 amino acids. The CDR3 loop reads CASSQEGTGVWETQYF. The CDR3 DNA sequence: TGCGCCAGCAGCCAAGAGGGGACGGGGGTCTGGGAGACCCAGTACTTC.

This chain uses TRBV28 with TRBJ2-3; D call uncertain. The CDR3 loop spans 13 amino acids. Trimming left V 7 bases short and J 0 bases short, with 8 bases between. Germline V lookup: CDR1 MDHEN, CDR2 SYDVKM. The CDR3 is CASTRLSTDTQYF. CDR3 DNA: TGTGCCAGCACGCGACTTAGCACAGATACGCAGTATTTT.

In this sample, this clone turned up once. V gene TRBV4-2 combines with J gene TRBJ1-5; D is ambiguous. The CDR3 has 20 amino acids. CDR1 is LGHNA, CDR2 YNFKEQ, per germline. V lost 1 base to trimming and J lost 0 bases, with 22 bases between them. The CDR3 spells CASSQGLPWDRGYSNQPQHF. The CDR3 DNA reads TGTGCCAGCAGCCAAGGCCTACCGTGGGATCGAGGGTATAGCAATCAGCCCCAGCATTTT.

CDR3 loop: CAISVLRGKYGYTF. CDR3 nucleotide sequence: TGTGCCATCAGTGTGCTTAGGGGGAAGTATGGCTACACCTTC. The chain has TRBV10-3 and TRBJ1-2; a weak D match, TRBD1 (6 bases). The CDR3 extends over 14 amino acids. The V and J ends lost 4 bases and 5 bases respectively, with 14 bases between them. The germline V gene encodes CDR1 ENHRY and CDR2 SYGVKD.

Points on this clone: Relative to the germline gene, one junction end is altered; a read error may explain this. The chain couples TRBV30 to TRBJ1-2; D possibly corresponds to TRBD1 (5 bases). Germline V gene data show CDR1 as GTSNPN and CDR2 as SVGIG (reference sequence). The CDR3 spans 14 residues. CDR3 region: CAGRRRTIWYGYTF. The CDR3 nucleotides are TGTGCCGGGAGGCGCAGGACAATCTGGTATGGCTACACCTTC.

The rearrangement uses TRBV28 and TRBJ1-2; D gene uncertain. Trimming removed 5 bases from V and 0 bases from J, with 16 bases in between. Germline V gene data show CDR1 as MDHEN and CDR2 as SYDVKM. The CDR3 is 16 amino acids. CDR3 protein: CASSLGGVEANYGYTF. The CDR3 nucleotides are TGTGCCAGCAGTCTCGGAGGAGTTGAGGCTAACTATGGCTACACCTTC.

This clone was seen only once. The chain employs TRBV27 and TRBJ2-7; the match to TRBD2 covers 12 bases. This CDR3 is 18 amino acids long. V lost 5 bases, J lost 3 bases, and 14 bases stayed unmatched. CDR1 and CDR2 (germline): MNHEY, SMNVEV (reference sequence). CDR3 region: CASSLNPGLAGPLYEQYF. The CDR3 DNA is TGTGCCAGCAGTCTCAACCCGGGACTAGCGGGCCCACTCTACGAGCAGTACTTC.

This rearrangement joins TRBV30 to TRBJ1-1; D ambiguous. Germline CDR1 GTSNPN, CDR2 SVGIG (reference sequence). V was pared by 7 bases and J by 0 bases, with 15 bases between. The CDR3 covers 14 residues. The CDR3 sequence: CASPPPEMNTEAFF. The CDR3, as DNA: TGTGCCTCGCCGCCCCCGGAGATGAACACTGAAGCTTTCTTT.

The gene calls are TRBV5-1 and TRBJ2-1, with TRBD2 matching 7 bases. The J segment lost 6 bases and the V segment lost 0 bases, leaving 6 bases of the junction unmatched. The germline V gene encodes CDR1 SGHRS and CDR2 YFSETQ. The CDR3 length is 15 residues. CDR3 nucleotide sequence: TGCGCCAGCAGCTTGGAGGGCGGGAGCTTCAATGAGCAGTTCTTC. Amino acid sequence: CASSLEGGSFNEQFF.

The rearrangement uses TRBV5-1 and TRBJ1-4, with 7 nucleotides matching TRBD1. The CDR3 length is 12 residues. The germline V gene has CDR1 SGHRS and CDR2 YFSETQ. V gave up 4 bases and J gave up 12 bases; unmatched junction bases: 6. The CDR3 protein is CASSIQGRELFF. CDR3 nucleotide sequence: TGCGCCAGCAGCATACAGGGGCGAGAACTGTTTTTT.

V usage is TRBV7-2 and J usage is TRBJ1-5; TRBD1 might be the D (5 bases). The germline gives CDR1 SGHTA, CDR2 FQGNSA. The V and J ends lost 4 bases and 4 bases respectively, with 14 bases between them. This CDR3 spans 15 amino acids. The CDR3 coding sequence is TGTGCCAGCAGCTCATGGTGGGGCAGGAATCAGCCCCAGCATTTT. As protein: CASSSWWGRNQPQHF.

This clone is a singleton in its sample. The genes are TRBV30 and TRBJ1-4, with 7 positions matching TRBD1. J gave up 6 bases and V 7 bases, and 11 bases lay outside the gene matches. Germline loops: CDR1 GTSNPN, CDR2 SVGIG (reference sequence). CDR3 size: 14 residues. The CDR3 protein is CAYTRQGGDEKLFF. The DNA for the CDR3 is TGTGCCTACACCCGACAGGGTGGGGATGAAAAACTGTTTTTT.

This sequence joins TRBV2 and TRBJ1-2; weak D call: TRBD1 (5 bases). With 6 bases removed from V and 4 bases from J, the gap between germline ends came to 12 bases. Germline values: CDR1 SNHLY, CDR2 FYNNEI. The CDR3 is made up of 13 amino acids. The CDR3 is CASRTGGSYGYTF. Written as DNA, the CDR3 is TGTGCCAGCAGGACGGGGGGTTCCTATGGCTACACCTTC.

This clone has just one count. V and J are TRBV6-5 and TRBJ1-4, with D unresolved. The CDR3 is made up of 15 amino acids. CDR1 and CDR2 (germline): MNHEY, SVGAGI. Trimming shortened V by 0 bases and J by 2 bases, and 7 bases separated the two germline ends. The CDR3 spells CASSYSTRTNEKLFF. The CDR3 DNA reads TGTGCCAGCAGTTACTCTACGCGGACTAATGAAAAACTGTTTTTT.

This clone occurred once. The chain carries TRBV13 and TRBJ2-7; 9 bases line up with TRBD1. The CDR3 length is 14 residues. The germline V gene encodes CDR1 PRHDT and CDR2 FYEKMQ (reference sequence). J lost 2 bases, V lost 5 bases, and 4 bases had no gene match. The CDR3 is CASSQDRGPYEQYV. CDR3 nucleotides: TGTGCCAGCAGCCAGGACAGGGGCCCCTACGAGCAGTACGTC.

The V and J genes are TRBV6-1 and TRBJ1-1, with D possibly TRBD1 on 6 matching bases. Trimming cost V 6 bases and J 4 bases, with 18 bases left between them. CDR1 is MNHNS, CDR2 SASEGT, per germline. The CDR3 has 15 amino acids. CDR3 nucleotides: TGTGCCAGCAGCGCAAATACAGGGATGGGCACTGAAGCTTTCTTT. Translation gives CASSANTGMGTEAFF.

This clone was observed a single time. The genes are TRBV28 and TRBJ1-5; 9 nucleotides agree with TRBD1. Germline CDR1 and CDR2: MDHEN and SYDVKM. With 6 bases clipped from V and 0 bases from J, the junction kept 15 bases outside the gene matches. The CDR3 is 19 amino acids. The CDR3, as DNA: TGTGCCAGCAGCATGATACTGGGGGACAGGGAATTTAGCAATCAGCCCCAGCATTTT. Translated, it gives CASSMILGDREFSNQPQHF.

This chain connects TRBV11-2 to TRBJ2-7; no firm D call. Germline CDR1 SGHAT, CDR2 FQNNGV. This CDR3 region has 14 residues. V lost 1 base and J 0 bases, leaving 7 bases between the germline ends. The CDR3 here is CASSLGGSSYEQYV. The DNA of the CDR3 is TGTGCCAGCAGCTTAGGAGGTAGCTCCTACGAGCAGTACGTC.

In this sample, this clone turned up a few times. The chain recombines TRBV6-5 with TRBJ1-5; 8 bases are a match to TRBD1. The CDR3 consists of 16 residues. CDR1 and CDR2 (germline): MNHEY, SVGAGI. J gave up 5 bases and V 3 bases, and 9 bases lay outside the gene matches. This chain's CDR3 is CASSYLQGADHQPQHF. The CDR3, as DNA: TGTGCCAGCAGTTATCTTCAGGGGGCGGACCATCAGCCCCAGCATTTT.

The rearrangement joins TRBV29-1 to TRBJ1-3; possibly TRBD1 for D (6 bases). The germline gives CDR1 SQVTM, CDR2 ANQGSEA. Trimming took off 7 bases at V and 4 bases at J, with 11 bases between the two ends. The CDR3 covers 12 residues. The CDR3 DNA reads TGCAGCGCTGAGGGACAAGGAAACACCATATATTTT. As protein: CSAEGQGNTIYF.

The chain couples TRBV19 to TRBJ1-5; D unresolved. V was cut by 6 bases and J by 7 bases, with 10 bases left in between. This CDR3 contains 12 residues. CDR1 and CDR2 (germline): LNHDA, SQIVND (reference sequence). The CDR3 DNA is TGTGCCAGTAGCCTGGGCGCCCAGCCCCAGCATTTT. The encoded protein is CASSLGAQPQHF.

The chain employs TRBV9 and TRBJ2-2; possible D gene TRBD2, 5 bases. This CDR3 is built from 15 residues. Germline values: CDR1 SGDLS, CDR2 YYNGEE. Between the trimmed V and J ends, which lost 3 bases and 0 bases, there was a span of 9 bases. The CDR3 DNA reads as TGTGCCAGCAGCGAGGGAGTGTCGAACACCGGGGAGCTGTTTTTT. Protein sequence: CASSEGVSNTGELFF.

The chain uses TRBV28 and TRBJ2-7, with TRBD1 matching over 10 bases. Germline lookup yields CDR1 MDHEN and CDR2 SYDVKM. This CDR3 has 16 residues. After removal of 6 bases from V and 4 bases from J, the junction contained 12 bases not matched to a gene. The CDR3, as DNA: TGTGCCAGCAGATCCATCCTTTGGGACAGGGGATACGAGCAGTACGTC. It yields the protein CASRSILWDRGYEQYV.

The chain has TRBV28 and TRBJ2-4; 8 bases are a match to TRBD1. Trimming took 2 bases from V and 9 from J; bases not matched to a gene: 6. The CDR3 length is 14 residues. CDR1 is MDHEN and CDR2 is SYDVKM in the germline V gene. CDR3 region: CASSLLRGRSIQYF. CDR3 coding DNA: TGTGCCAGCAGTTTACTCAGGGGGCGCTCCATTCAGTACTTC.

The chain combines TRBV7-8 with TRBJ2-1; TRBD1 agrees at 9 bases. The germline V gene encodes CDR1 SGHVS and CDR2 FQNEAQ. Germline trimming cut 4 bases from V and 9 bases from J; bases unmatched to any gene: 4. This CDR3 contains 13 residues. Here the CDR3 DNA reads TGTGCCAGCAGCTGGGGGACAGGGTCTGAGCAGTTCTTC. The encoded protein is CASSWGTGSEQFF.

The chain carries TRBV27 and TRBJ2-7; D uncertain. Trimming took off 3 bases at V and 3 bases at J, with 9 bases between the two ends. The germline V gene has CDR1 MNHEY and CDR2 SMNVEV (reference sequence). The CDR3 contains 13 residues. DNA for the CDR3: TGTGCCAGCAGTTTGAAGGCCGACTACGAGCAGTACGTC. It is translated as CASSLKADYEQYV.